These 3 T cell receptor beta chains were sequenced from one sample in a study of control samples from healthy donors and cancer patients. Repertoires were generated with immunoSEQ multiplex PCR, while TCRdb's copy carries only in-frame clones and drops some. The table records roughly 120,000 clones, about nine tenths of them present only once. Sequencing was performed on blood. The receptors originated from a middle-aged man in good health.

With respect to this clone: In the same sample, other DNA sequences code for this CDR3. The chain combines TRBV6-5 with TRBJ2-1, with D possibly being TRBD1 (7 bases). The CDR3 consists of 14 residues. With 4 bases removed from V and 4 bases from J, the gap between germline ends came to 11 bases. The germline gives CDR1 MNHEY, CDR2 SVGAGI. CDR3 sequence (DNA): TGTGCCAGCAGTTTGCGGGACAGTTACAATGAGCAGTTCTTC. Its protein is CASSLRDSYNEQFF.

CDR3 in DNA: TGTGCCAGCAGCTCCGGAGGGACAGGGAACCAAGAGACCCAGTACTTC. It specifies CASSSGGTGNQETQYF. The genes are TRBV3-1 (or the pseudogene TRBV3-2) and TRBJ2-5; TRBD1 agrees at 9 bases. The germline CDR1 and CDR2 sequences are LGHDT and YNNKEL (reference sequence). V dropped 5 bases and J dropped 0; count of bases not matched to a gene: 7. This CDR3 is 16 amino acids long.

This clone was recorded once. V usage is TRBV7-2 and J usage is TRBJ2-2; TRBD2 matches 11 bases. The V gene end was trimmed by 2 bases and the J gene end by 3 bases; junction bases not matched to a gene: 2. The CDR3 covers 16 residues. Germline V CDR1 and CDR2: SGHTA, FQGNSA. The CDR3 sequence: CASSLTSGGHTGELFF. The DNA for the CDR3 is TGTGCCAGCAGCTTAACTAGCGGGGGCCACACCGGGGAGCTGTTTTTT. The full variable domain, its missing parts supplied by reference TRBV7-2 and TRBJ2-2, is GAGVSQSPSNKVTEKGKDVELRCDPISGHTALYWYRQSLGQGLEFLIYFQGNSAPDKSGLPSDRFSAERTGGSVSTLTIQRTQQEDSAVYLCASSLTSGGHTGELFFGEGSRLTVL.